This is a list of T cell receptor beta chains from one sample in a study of CD8+ T cells in alopecia areata. The repertoire was sequenced with immunoSEQ multiplex PCR; TCRdb's copy has only in-frame clones and lacks some. The table has 150,000 to 200,000 clones, 58% seen once; the top ten hold 4.5% to 6%. The material was CD4+ T cells sorted from blood, obtained at week 24, from a patient treated with tofacitinib. All receptors derive from a human donor with alopecia areata. The CDR3 runs from the conserved cysteine through the conserved F or W. D genes are given only for firm matches. Expanded clones get a size class; other rows say once, few or many, or leave the size out.

14	TRBJ2-2	TRBV15	.	few	CATMAQGNTGELFF	TGTGCCACGATGGCACAGGGGAACACCGGGGAGCTGTTTTTT
12	TRBJ2-5	TRBV7-2	.	.	CASSAPQETQYF	TGTGCCAGCAGCGCACCCCAAGAGACCCAGTACTTC
14	TRBJ2-3	TRBV9	.	.	CASSVVSGTDTQYF	TGTGCCAGCAGCGTAGTTAGCGGCACAGATACGCAGTATTTT
13	TRBJ1-1	TRBV29-1	TRBD1	few	CSGDRGLNTEAFF	TGCAGCGGGGACAGGGGGCTGAACACTGAAGCTTTCTTT
14	TRBJ1-1	TRBV4-1	TRBD1	.	CASSRGTENTEAFF	TGCGCCAGCAGCCGCGGGACAGAGAACACTGAAGCTTTCTTT
13	TRBJ2-7	TRBV6-6	TRBD1	.	CASHGDRIYEQYF	TGTGCCAGCCATGGGGACAGAATCTACGAGCAGTACTTC
17	TRBJ1-2	TRBV7-9	.	.	CASSNSQLMSPAYGYTF	TGTGCCAGCAGCAACTCCCAGTTAATGTCACCGGCCTATGGCTACACCTTC
14	TRBJ2-1	TRBV2	TRBD2	.	CASSASGSGNEQFF	TGTGCCAGCAGTGCTAGCGGGAGTGGCAATGAGCAGTTCTTC
21	TRBJ2-1	TRBV9	TRBD2	.	CASSVGGIPLAEKTPYNEQFF	TGTGCCAGCAGCGTCGGGGGGATTCCCCTAGCGGAGAAAACCCCCTACAATGAGCAGTTCTTC
15	TRBJ2-5	TRBV7-2	TRBD1	.	CASRSPGQGIGTQYF	TGTGCCAGCAGATCCCCGGGACAGGGCATTGGGACCCAGTACTTC
16	TRBJ2-1	TRBV7-9	TRBD2	few	CASSPGGTSGYNEQFF	TGTGCCAGCAGCCCAGGGGGGACTAGCGGTTACAATGAGCAGTTCTTC
14	TRBJ1-1	TRBV15	.	.	CATSRDRVNTEAFF	TGTGCCACCAGCAGAGATCGAGTCAACACTGAAGCTTTCTTT
13	TRBJ2-5	TRBV29-1	.	few	CSVPEHGGETQYF	TGCAGCGTCCCGGAGCACGGAGGTGAGACCCAGTACTTC
15	TRBJ1-1	TRBV9	.	.	CASSSGQRMNTEAFF	TGTGCCAGCAGCTCAGGACAGCGCATGAACACTGAAGCTTTCTTT
15	TRBJ1-2	TRBV4-3	.	.	CASSQGPTRDYGYTF	TGCGCCAGCAGCCAAGGCCCGACAAGGGACTATGGCTACACCTTC
15	TRBJ1-2	TRBV2	TRBD1	.	CASIRDRGIDYGYTF	TGTGCCAGCATCCGGGACAGGGGAATCGACTATGGCTACACCTTC
16	TRBJ1-2	TRBV5-1	TRBD1	.	CASSEGQGELNYGYTF	TGCGCCAGCAGCGAGGGACAGGGAGAATTGAACTATGGCTACACCTTC
15	TRBJ1-6	TRBV2	.	few	CASSEWGRGNSPLHF	TGTGCCAGCAGTGAATGGGGCAGGGGTAATTCACCCCTCCACTTT
13	TRBJ1-2	TRBV9	.	.	CASSAGLLGGYTF	TGTGCCAGCAGCGCCGGCCTCTTGGGTGGCTACACCTTC
14	TRBJ2-3	TRBV18	.	.	CASSPGQNTDTQYF	TGTGCCAGCTCACCAGGGCAGAACACAGATACGCAGTATTTT
19	TRBJ2-4	TRBV5-1	TRBD2	few	CASSFSGTSGGFAKNIQYF	TGCGCCAGCAGCTTCTCCGGGACTAGCGGGGGGTTCGCCAAAAACATTCAGTACTTC
15	TRBJ1-4	TRBV15	.	.	CATSREGRLGEKLFF	TGTGCCACCAGCAGAGAAGGTCGACTTGGGGAAAAACTGTTTTTT
15	TRBJ2-3	TRBV7-9	.	few	CASSLVADPTDTRYF	TGTGCCAGCAGCTTAGTAGCGGATCCCACAGATACGCGGTATTTT
15	TRBJ2-3	TRBV11-2	.	few	CASSLEGGGTDTQYF	TGTGCCAGCAGCTTAGAAGGTGGGGGCACAGATACGCAGTATTTT
11	TRBJ2-5	TRBV7-9	.	few	CASSFSGAQYF	TGTGCCAGCAGCTTCTCAGGGGCCCAGTACTTC
14	TRBJ2-2	TRBV29-1	TRBD1	.	CSFEQGANTGELFF	TGCAGCTTCGAGCAGGGGGCGAACACCGGGGAGCTGTTTTTT
13	TRBJ2-2	TRBV30	.	.	CAWSVRSAGELFF	TGTGCCTGGAGCGTACGGTCCGCCGGGGAGCTGTTTTTT
17	TRBJ2-5	TRBV4-1	TRBD2	.	CASSQEWGLAGSETQYF	TGCGCCAGCAGCCAAGAATGGGGACTAGCGGGATCAGAGACCCAGTACTTC
14	TRBJ2-5	TRBV2	.	.	CASSRQGKQETQYF	TGTGCCAGCAGTCGCCAGGGAAAACAAGAGACCCAGTACTTC
16	TRBJ2-1	TRBV7-9	TRBD1	.	CASSPFGTANYNEQFF	TGTGCCAGCAGCCCATTCGGGACAGCTAATTACAATGAGCAGTTCTTC
13	TRBJ2-5	TRBV6-5	.	.	CASSYARPGTQYF	TGTGCCAGCAGTTACGCACGTCCGGGGACCCAGTACTTC
14	TRBJ1-1	TRBV29-1	TRBD1	.	CSVEVGTANTEAFF	TGCAGCGTTGAAGTAGGGACAGCGAACACTGAAGCTTTCTTT
15	TRBJ2-1	TRBV9	.	.	CASSRDGSSYNEQFF	TGTGCCAGCAGCAGGGACGGGAGCTCCTACAATGAGCAGTTCTTC
13	TRBJ2-4	TRBV9	TRBD2	.	CASSAGTSGLQYF	TGTGCCAGCAGCGCTGGGACTAGCGGGCTTCAGTACTTC
15	TRBJ2-1	TRBV30	TRBD2	few	CAWSVSLAGHNEQFF	TGTGCCTGGAGTGTAAGCCTAGCGGGGCACAATGAGCAGTTCTTC
12	TRBJ1-1	TRBV29-1	.	.	CSVGDLNTEAFF	TGCAGCGTTGGGGATTTGAACACTGAAGCTTTCTTT
15	TRBJ1-4	TRBV18	.	.	CASSHRTTTNEKLFF	TGTGCCAGCTCTCATCGGACCACAACTAATGAAAAACTGTTTTTT
13	TRBJ1-1	TRBV25-1	.	.	CASSELENTEAFF	TGTGCCAGCAGTGAACTGGAGAACACTGAAGCTTTCTTT
13	TRBJ2-3	TRBV7-9	.	once	CATTWVETDTQYF	TGTGCCACTACATGGGTCGAGACAGATACGCAGTATTTT